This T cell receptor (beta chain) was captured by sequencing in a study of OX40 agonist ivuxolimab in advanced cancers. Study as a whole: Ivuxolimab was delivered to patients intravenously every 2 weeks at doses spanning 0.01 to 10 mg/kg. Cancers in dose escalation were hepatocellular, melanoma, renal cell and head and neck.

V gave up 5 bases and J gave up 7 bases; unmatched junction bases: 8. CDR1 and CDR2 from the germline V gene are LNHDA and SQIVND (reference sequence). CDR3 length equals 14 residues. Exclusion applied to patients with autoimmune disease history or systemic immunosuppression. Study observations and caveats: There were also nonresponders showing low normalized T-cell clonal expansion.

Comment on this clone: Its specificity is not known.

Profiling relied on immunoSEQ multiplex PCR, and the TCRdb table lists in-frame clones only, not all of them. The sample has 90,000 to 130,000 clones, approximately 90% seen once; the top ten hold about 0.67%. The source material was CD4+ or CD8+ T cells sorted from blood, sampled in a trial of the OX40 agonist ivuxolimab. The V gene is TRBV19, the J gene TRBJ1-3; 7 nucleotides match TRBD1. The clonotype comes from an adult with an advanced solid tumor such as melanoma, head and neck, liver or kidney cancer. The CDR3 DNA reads TGTGCCAGTAGTGAAGACAGGGTAGTGAACACCATATATTTT. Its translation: CASSEDRVVNTIYF.